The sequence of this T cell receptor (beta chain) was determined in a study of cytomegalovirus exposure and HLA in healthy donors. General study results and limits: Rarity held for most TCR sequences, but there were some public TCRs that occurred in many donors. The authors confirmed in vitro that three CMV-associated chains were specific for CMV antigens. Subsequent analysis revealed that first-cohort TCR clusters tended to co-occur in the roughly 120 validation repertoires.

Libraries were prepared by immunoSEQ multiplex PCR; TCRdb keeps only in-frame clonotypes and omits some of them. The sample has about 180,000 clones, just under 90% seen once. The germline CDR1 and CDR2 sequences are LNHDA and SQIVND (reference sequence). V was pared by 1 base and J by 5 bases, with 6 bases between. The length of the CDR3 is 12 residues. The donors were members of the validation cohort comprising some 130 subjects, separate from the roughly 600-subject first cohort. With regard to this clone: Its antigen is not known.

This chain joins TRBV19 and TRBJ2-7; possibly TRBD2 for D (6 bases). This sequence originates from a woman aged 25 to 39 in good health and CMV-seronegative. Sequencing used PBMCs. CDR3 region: CASSIGGDEQYF. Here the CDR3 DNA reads TGTGCCAGTAGTATAGGGGGGGACGAGCAGTACTTC.